The 15 T cell receptor beta chains presented below share a single source sample, sequenced in a study of blood T cell repertoires in COVID-19. Assay used: immunoSEQ multiplex PCR; TCRdb lists only in-frame clones, some missing. The sample yields under 400,000 clones, 87% seen once. The sample was peripheral blood. These TCRs come from a woman in her thirties with COVID-19, enrolled during active disease.

This sequence joins TRBV7-2 and TRBJ2-1; 8 bases map to TRBD2. Germline V CDR1 and CDR2: SGHTA, FQGNSA. The CDR3 consists of 16 residues. Germline trimming cut 5 bases from V and 1 base from J; bases unmatched to any gene: 7. CDR3 sequence (DNA): TGTGCCAGCAGCCCCCAAGCGGGAGTATCCTACAATGAGCAGTTCTTC. Its protein product is CASSPQAGVSYNEQFF.

The CDR3 loop is CASSHPRQGAREAFF. CDR3 in DNA: TGTGCCAGCAGCCACCCGAGACAGGGGGCGAGAGAAGCTTTCTTT. V gene TRBV14 combines with J gene TRBJ1-1, with TRBD1 matching over 10 bases. The V segment lost 3 bases and the J segment 8 bases; nucleotides outside the gene matches: 9. Germline values: CDR1 SGHDN, CDR2 FVKESK. This CDR3 region has 15 residues.

This chain connects TRBV30 to TRBJ2-5, with 7 bases identical to TRBD1. Germline V gives CDR1 GTSNPN, CDR2 SVGIG (reference sequence). V trimming: 3 bases; J trimming: 4 bases; junction bases outside the gene matches: 5. The CDR3 covers 13 residues. This chain's CDR3 is CAWRQGRLETQYF. The CDR3 DNA sequence: TGTGCCTGGAGACAGGGGCGGCTAGAGACCCAGTACTTC.

V is TRBV18 and J is TRBJ2-1; no firm D call. With 6 bases removed from V and 8 bases from J, the gap between germline ends came to 8 bases. The CDR3 totals 11 residues. In germline, CDR1 is KGHSH, CDR2 LQKENI. The CDR3 nucleotides are TGTGCCAGCTCGTCCCAGGATGAGCAGTTCTTC. Residues: CASSSQDEQFF.

There are many counts of this clone. V is TRBV6-5 and J is TRBJ2-7; 8 bases match TRBD2. The CDR3 totals 14 residues. Looked up from germline, CDR1 is MNHEY and CDR2 is SVGAGI. Trimming removed 6 bases from V and 2 bases from J; junction bases left unmatched: 6. The CDR3 here is CASRLTSGPYEQYF. The DNA of the CDR3 is TGTGCCAGCAGACTAACTAGCGGCCCCTACGAGCAGTACTTC.

V is TRBV30 and J is TRBJ2-1; D might be TRBD2 (6 bases). This CDR3 is built from 14 residues. Germline-derived CDR1 and CDR2 are GTSNPN and SVGIG (reference sequence). V gave up 5 bases and J gave up 0 bases, with 11 bases separating them. CDR3 sequence reads: CAWQRVRSYNEQFF. The DNA for the CDR3 is TGTGCCTGGCAGCGGGTCCGCTCCTACAATGAGCAGTTCTTC.

The gene calls are TRBV3-1 (or the pseudogene TRBV3-2) and TRBJ1-5; D gene unclear. The CDR3 length is 13 residues. Germline assignment: CDR1 LGHDT and CDR2 YNNKEL (reference sequence). The ends were cut back, 2 bases at V and 4 bases at J, with 6 bases in the middle. The CDR3, as DNA: TGTGCCAGCAGCCAATTCCAGAATCAGCCCCAGCATTTT. Translation gives CASSQFQNQPQHF.

The chain links TRBV11-2 to TRBJ2-7; maybe TRBD1 (5 bases). CDR1 and CDR2 (germline): SGHAT, FQNNGV. The CDR3 sequence is 15 residues long. Trimming removed 2 bases at V and 0 bases at J, with 11 bases between. In DNA form, the CDR3 reads TGTGCCAGCAGCTTATGGGCAGGGTCCTCCTACGAGCAGTACTTC. Encoded protein: CASSLWAGSSYEQYF.

The V gene is TRBV7-9, the J gene TRBJ2-1, with TRBD2 matching over 7 bases. This CDR3 contains 17 residues. In germline, CDR1 is SEHNR, CDR2 FQNEAQ (reference sequence). V lost 5 bases to trimming and J lost 6 bases; unmatched junction nucleotides: 16. The DNA for the CDR3 is TGTGCCAGCAGCCCTATGTCCGGGGGAGGGTTTCGCAATGAGCAGTTCTTC. Its translation is CASSPMSGGGFRNEQFF.

This clone has only a few counts. This chain joins TRBV4-3 and TRBJ1-6, with TRBD1 as a possible D gene (5 bases). This CDR3 is 18 amino acids long. V lost 0 bases to trimming and J lost 5 bases, with 17 bases between them. In germline, CDR1 is LGHNA, CDR2 YSLEER. This CDR3 reads CASSQDFAGDLNNSPLHF. The CDR3, as DNA: TGCGCCAGCAGCCAAGATTTTGCGGGGGATCTGAATAATTCACCCCTCCACTTT.

The J gene is TRBJ2-5, the V gene TRBV7-9, with D perhaps TRBD1 (6 bases). The CDR3 sequence is 15 residues long. Germline values: CDR1 SEHNR, CDR2 FQNEAQ (reference sequence). V lost 6 bases to trimming and J lost 2 bases, with 16 bases between them. The CDR3 DNA sequence: TGTGCCAGCAGTTTACGGGTCGGGACACAAGAGACCCAGTACTTC. Protein product: CASSLRVGTQETQYF.

J is TRBJ2-7 and V is TRBV28; D is perhaps TRBD2 (6 bases). CDR1 and CDR2 from the germline V gene are MDHEN and SYDVKM. The V gene lost 1 base and the J gene lost 2 bases, with 15 bases spanning the gap. The CDR3 covers 16 residues. DNA of the CDR3: TGTGCCAGCAGTTTATACGGGGGACTTTTACCCTACGAGCAGTACTTC. Its protein product is CASSLYGGLLPYEQYF.

This clone has only a few counts. The chain joins TRBV19 to TRBJ1-5; D gene ambiguous. The germline V gene has CDR1 LNHDA and CDR2 SQIVND (reference sequence). Trimming removed 3 bases from V and 2 bases from J, with 5 bases in between. This CDR3 spans 13 amino acids. The CDR3 loop is CASSMAGNQPQHF. CDR3 nucleotide sequence: TGTGCCAGTAGTATGGCCGGCAATCAGCCCCAGCATTTT.

The chain is built from TRBV21-1 and TRBJ2-2; whether TRBD2, the table's D call, matches the DNA was not checked. TRBV21-1 represents a pseudogene. This CDR3 region has 17 residues. As DNA, the CDR3 is TGTGCCAGCAGCTCCCGGACTAGCGGGAGGCCCACCGGGGAGCTGTTTTTT. Translated: CASSSRTSGRPTGELFF.

The chain is built from TRBV18 and TRBJ1-1; unclear D gene. This CDR3 has 15 residues. Germline V gene sequence: CDR1 KGHSH, CDR2 LQKENI. Trimming pared 3 bases from V and 1 base from J, leaving 12 bases between. The CDR3 loop is CASSPFGEANTEAFF. CDR3 sequence (DNA): TGTGCCAGCTCACCGTTTGGCGAGGCGAACACTGAAGCTTTCTTT.